Presented here are 4 T cell receptor beta chains from one specimen sequenced in a study of T cell responses to AZD1222 COVID-19 vaccine. Sequencing used immunoSEQ multiplex PCR; TCRdb keeps in-frame clones, though not all of them. This repertoire shows some 110,000 clones, approximately 90% found once; its top ten account for 9.1%. The sequencing here drew on peripheral blood, taken on day 0 of AZD1222 vaccination. The receptor set was obtained from an adult in good health.

This rearrangement joins TRBV5-1 to TRBJ2-7; 9 nucleotides match TRBD1. J was trimmed by 2 bases and V by 7 bases; bases with no gene match: 7. The CDR3 spans 14 residues. Germline CDR1 reads SGHRS; CDR2 reads YFSETQ. CDR3 nucleotides: TGCGCCAGCGGATTGGACAGGGGAGCCTACGAGCAGTACTTC. Its translation is CASGLDRGAYEQYF.

The sample holds one count of this clone. This sequence joins TRBV27 and TRBJ2-7, with D perhaps being TRBD1 or TRBD2 (6 bases each). Trimming pared 6 bases from V and 8 bases from J, leaving 20 bases between. This CDR3 region has 14 residues. CDR1 and CDR2 (germline): MNHEY, SMNVEV (reference sequence). CDR3 sequence (DNA): TGTGCCAGCAGCATCCGGGACACGGGGGCTAAGCAGTACTTC. Translating it yields CASSIRDTGAKQYF.

The gene calls are TRBV6-6 and TRBJ1-4; TRBD1 aligns across 10 bases. The V and J ends lost 3 bases and 8 bases, in that order; junction bases with no gene match: 3. This CDR3 contains 14 residues. CDR1 and CDR2 from the germline V gene are MNHNY and SVGAGI (reference sequence). DNA of the CDR3: TGTGCCAGCAGTTATGACAGGGGGCGCGAAAAACTGTTTTTT. This gives the protein CASSYDRGREKLFF.

The chain links TRBV10-3 to TRBJ1-1; D remains ambiguous. V dropped 8 bases and J dropped 0 bases, with 13 bases sitting between them. This CDR3 is built from 14 residues. CDR1 is ENHRY, CDR2 SYGVKD, per germline. CDR3 bases: TGTGCCATCGGGGTGTTGGGCTTGAACACTGAAGCTTTCTTT. Residues: CAIGVLGLNTEAFF.